Listed below are T cell receptor beta chains from one sample, sequenced in a study of blood T cells in healthy people across ages. TCRdb redid the calling of the 5' RACE reads with MiXCR, one entry per CDR3 protein. In the table there are 1,800,000 or so distinct CDR3 sequences, 39% of which are singletons. The sample comprised blood. The receptor source for this set is a human donor in good health. Both conserved end residues are trimmed from each CDR3. Each record gives: clone size, V gene, CDR3 protein. Size values are once, few and many counts, or a class for expanded clones, and some rows have none.

- TRBV12-3/TRBV12-4 ASSFSAKGGVEQF
few TRBV20-1 SVGDWETQY
- TRBV7-2 ASSPRDSRGRTEAF
- TRBV4-3 ASSQDWGSNRPQH
few TRBV7-6 ASSSGRGGRFSETQY
- TRBV28 ALGAGGKVEQF
- TRBV7-9 AADRVGGEQF
- TRBV5-5 ASSLDGVRGDYGYT
- TRBV27 ASSLGGVPPDTQY
- TRBV7-9 ASVLAGVYNEQF
few TRBV7-2 ASSPRGGVNEKLF
- TRBV6-2/TRBV6-3 ASSYRTGFDNEQF
- TRBV9 ASSVDPKNTEAF
few TRBV20-1 SARAFSGANVLT
- TRBV2 ASSEPSGAPSIQY
- TRBV20-1 SARSPRLAGSTDTQY
few TRBV7-3 ASSPSSGEQETQY
- TRBV6-2/TRBV6-3 ASTDPSGGHYEQY
- TRBV4-3 ASSPEVAGGFPTDTQY
- TRBV20-1 SAPQVTDTQY
once TRBV7-2 ASSGAVQTNERLF
- TRBV3-1 ASSQGHEDEQF
few TRBV4-3 ASSQDTGQGGNIQY
- TRBV7-2 ASSLSPRTGGNNEQF
few TRBV7-2 ASSSLRAWGYT
- TRBV5-4 ASSWGQGAYNSPLH
few TRBV9 ASSVSGYEQY
- TRBV9 ASSVTGQKGTEAF
- TRBV20-1 SAPGDSGTYQETQY
few TRBV5-1 ASSSGLAGEGDIQY
once TRBV29-1 SGGAGNEKLF
few TRBV10-2 ASSESAGVEQY
- TRBV27 TSSPNIVGTLVYNEQF
- TRBV3-1 ASSPTSGSGEQY
- TRBV18 ASSPRAGGATYEQY